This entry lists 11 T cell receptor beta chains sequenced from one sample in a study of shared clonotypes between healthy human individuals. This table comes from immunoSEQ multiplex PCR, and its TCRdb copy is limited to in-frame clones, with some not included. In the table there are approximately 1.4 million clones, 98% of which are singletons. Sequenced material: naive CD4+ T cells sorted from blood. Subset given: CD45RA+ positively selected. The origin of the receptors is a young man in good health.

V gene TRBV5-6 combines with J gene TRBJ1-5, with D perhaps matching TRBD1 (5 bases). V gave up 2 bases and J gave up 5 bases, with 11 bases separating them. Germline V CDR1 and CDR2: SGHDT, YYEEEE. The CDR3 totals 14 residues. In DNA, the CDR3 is TGTGCCAGCAGCTTAGGGGACGCCCATCAGCCCCAGCATTTT. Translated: CASSLGDAHQPQHF.

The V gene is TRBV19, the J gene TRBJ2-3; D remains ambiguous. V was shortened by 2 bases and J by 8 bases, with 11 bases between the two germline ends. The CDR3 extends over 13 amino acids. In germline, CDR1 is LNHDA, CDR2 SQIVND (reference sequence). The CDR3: CASSITQTGTQYF. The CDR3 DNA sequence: TGTGCCAGTAGTATAACTCAGACGGGTACGCAGTATTTT.

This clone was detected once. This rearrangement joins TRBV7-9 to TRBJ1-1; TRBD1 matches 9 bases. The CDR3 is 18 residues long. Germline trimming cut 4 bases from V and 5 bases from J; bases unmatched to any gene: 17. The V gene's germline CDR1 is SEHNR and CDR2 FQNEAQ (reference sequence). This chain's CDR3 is CASSSLRTGEWMWTEAFF. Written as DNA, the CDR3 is TGTGCCAGCAGCTCACTTAGGACAGGGGAATGGATGTGGACTGAAGCTTTCTTT.

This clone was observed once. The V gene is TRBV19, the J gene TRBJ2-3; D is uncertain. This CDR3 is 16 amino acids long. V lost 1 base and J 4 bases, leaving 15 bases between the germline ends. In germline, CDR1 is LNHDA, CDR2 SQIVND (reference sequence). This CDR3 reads CASSIVGSLVSDTQYF. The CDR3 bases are TGTGCCAGTAGTATAGTTGGCTCTCTCGTCTCAGATACGCAGTATTTT. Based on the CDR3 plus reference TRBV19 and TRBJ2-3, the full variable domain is DGGITQSPKYLFRKEGQNVTLSCEQNLNHDAMYWYRQDPGQGLRLIYYSQIVNDFQKGDIAEGYSVSREKKESFPLTVTSAQKNPTAFYLCASSIVGSLVSDTQYFGPGTRLTVL.

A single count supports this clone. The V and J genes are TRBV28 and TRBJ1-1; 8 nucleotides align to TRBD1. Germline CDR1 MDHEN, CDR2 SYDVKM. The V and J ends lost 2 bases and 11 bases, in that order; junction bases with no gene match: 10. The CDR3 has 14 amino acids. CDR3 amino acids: CASSLPRTGYGAFF. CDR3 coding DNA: TGTGCCAGCAGTTTACCTAGGACAGGGTACGGGGCTTTCTTT.

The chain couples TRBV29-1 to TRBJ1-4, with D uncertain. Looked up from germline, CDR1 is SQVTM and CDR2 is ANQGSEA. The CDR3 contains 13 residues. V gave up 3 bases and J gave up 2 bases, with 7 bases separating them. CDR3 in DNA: TGCAGCGTTGAGGACGGTACTAATGAAAAACTGTTTTTT. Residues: CSVEDGTNEKLFF.

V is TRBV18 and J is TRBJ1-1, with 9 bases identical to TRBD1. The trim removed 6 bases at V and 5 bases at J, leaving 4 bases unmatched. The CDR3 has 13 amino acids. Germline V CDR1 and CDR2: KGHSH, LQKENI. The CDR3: CASSRQGGTEAFF. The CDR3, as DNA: TGTGCCAGCTCCCGACAGGGGGGGACTGAAGCTTTCTTT.

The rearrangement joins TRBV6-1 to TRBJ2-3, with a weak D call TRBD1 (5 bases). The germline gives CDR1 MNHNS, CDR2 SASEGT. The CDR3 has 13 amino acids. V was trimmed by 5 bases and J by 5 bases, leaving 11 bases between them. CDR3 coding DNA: TGTGCCAGCAGTACAGGTTCCGTAGATACGCAGTATTTT. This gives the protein CASSTGSVDTQYF.

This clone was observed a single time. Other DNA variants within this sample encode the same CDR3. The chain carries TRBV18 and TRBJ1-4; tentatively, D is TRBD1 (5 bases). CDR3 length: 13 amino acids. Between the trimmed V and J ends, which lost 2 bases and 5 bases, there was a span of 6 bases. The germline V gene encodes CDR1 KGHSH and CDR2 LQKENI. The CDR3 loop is CASSPRGNEKLFF. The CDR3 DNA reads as TGTGCCAGCTCACCAAGGGGAAATGAAAAACTGTTTTTT.

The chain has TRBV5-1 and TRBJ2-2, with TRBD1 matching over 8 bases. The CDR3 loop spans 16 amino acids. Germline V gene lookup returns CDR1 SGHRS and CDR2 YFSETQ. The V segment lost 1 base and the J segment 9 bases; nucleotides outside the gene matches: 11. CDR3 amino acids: CASSLREQGGHRELFF. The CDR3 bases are TGCGCCAGCAGCTTGAGGGAACAGGGGGGTCACCGGGAGCTGTTTTTT.

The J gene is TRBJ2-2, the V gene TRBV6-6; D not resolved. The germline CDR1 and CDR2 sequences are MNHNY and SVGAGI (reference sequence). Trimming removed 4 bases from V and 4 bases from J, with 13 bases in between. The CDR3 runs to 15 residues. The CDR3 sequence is CASSSSLDRTGELFF. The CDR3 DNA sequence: TGTGCCAGCAGTTCTTCCCTAGACCGCACCGGGGAGCTGTTTTTT.